Given below is one TCR beta chain in context. Its antigen is still unknown. The junction and the germline gene differ at one end; a read error may be behind it. The CDR3 runs 15 residues. TCR beta cDNA libraries included unique molecular identifiers. In TCRdb, the PCR reads were re-called with MiXCR into one record per CDR3 protein. The table lists approximately 250,000 distinct CDR3 sequences, around 34% of them singletons. This entry belongs to a study of post-analysis software for immune sequencing data. Study-wide results and limits: TRBV5-6, TRBV5-1 and TRBV20-1 belonged to a set of roughly five TRBV segments that were more frequent in patients than controls.

This chain links TRBV12-3 or TRBV12-4 with TRBJ2-5, with TRBD2 matching over 14 bases. The sequence was obtained from a girl aged 5-17 years with multiple sclerosis. Sequencing input: blood. The CDR3 nucleotides read TGTGCCAGCAGTACGACTAGCGGGAGGGAAGAGGCCCAGTACTTC. Protein sequence: CASSTTSGREEAQYF.